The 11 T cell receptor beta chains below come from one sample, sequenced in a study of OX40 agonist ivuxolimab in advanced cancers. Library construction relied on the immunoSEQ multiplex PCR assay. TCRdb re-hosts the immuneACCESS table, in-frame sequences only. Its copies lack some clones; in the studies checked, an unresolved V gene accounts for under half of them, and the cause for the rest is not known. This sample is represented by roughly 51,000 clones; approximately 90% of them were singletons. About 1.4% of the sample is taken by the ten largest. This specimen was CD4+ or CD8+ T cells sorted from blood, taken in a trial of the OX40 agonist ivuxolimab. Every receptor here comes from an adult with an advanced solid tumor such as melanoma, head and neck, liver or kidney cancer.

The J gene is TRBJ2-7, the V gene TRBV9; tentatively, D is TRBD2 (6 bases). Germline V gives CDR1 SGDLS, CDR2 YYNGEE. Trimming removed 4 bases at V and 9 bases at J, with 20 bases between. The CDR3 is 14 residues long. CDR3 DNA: TGTGCCAGCAGCCCCCAGGAACGGAGGGGAGTGCAGTACTTC. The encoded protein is CASSPQERRGVQYF.

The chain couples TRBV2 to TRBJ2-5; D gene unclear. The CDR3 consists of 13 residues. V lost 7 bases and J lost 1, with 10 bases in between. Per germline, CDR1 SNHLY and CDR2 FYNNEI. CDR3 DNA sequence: TGTGCCAGCACAGCCGGCGGCCAAGAGACCCAGTACTTC. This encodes CASTAGGQETQYF.

CDR3: CASSLSPVDTQYF. Here the CDR3 DNA reads TGTGCCAGCAGCTTATCACCTGTAGATACGCAGTATTTT. V and J are TRBV7-3 and TRBJ2-3; D remains unclear. The CDR3 is 13 amino acids. The germline gives CDR1 SGHTA, CDR2 FQGTGA. Trimming stripped 2 bases from V and 5 bases from J, with 8 bases between.

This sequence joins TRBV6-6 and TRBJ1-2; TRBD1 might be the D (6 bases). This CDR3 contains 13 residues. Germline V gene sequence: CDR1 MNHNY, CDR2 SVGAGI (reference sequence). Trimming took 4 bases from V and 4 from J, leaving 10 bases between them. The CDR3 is CASSSGQTYGYTF. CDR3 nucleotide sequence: TGTGCCAGCAGTTCCGGACAGACCTATGGCTACACCTTC.

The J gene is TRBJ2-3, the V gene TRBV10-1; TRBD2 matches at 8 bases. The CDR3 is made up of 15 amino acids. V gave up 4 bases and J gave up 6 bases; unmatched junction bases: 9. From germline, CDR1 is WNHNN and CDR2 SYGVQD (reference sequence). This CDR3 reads CASSGGGLAGDTQYF. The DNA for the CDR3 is TGCGCCAGCAGTGGGGGCGGACTAGCAGGCGATACGCAGTATTTT.

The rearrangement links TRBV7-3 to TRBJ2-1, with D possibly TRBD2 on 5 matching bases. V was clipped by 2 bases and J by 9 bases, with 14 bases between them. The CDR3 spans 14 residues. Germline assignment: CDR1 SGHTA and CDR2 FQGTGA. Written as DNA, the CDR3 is TGTGCCAGCAGCTTAGAGGGTCCAGTCGGTGAGCAGTTCTTC. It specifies CASSLEGPVGEQFF.

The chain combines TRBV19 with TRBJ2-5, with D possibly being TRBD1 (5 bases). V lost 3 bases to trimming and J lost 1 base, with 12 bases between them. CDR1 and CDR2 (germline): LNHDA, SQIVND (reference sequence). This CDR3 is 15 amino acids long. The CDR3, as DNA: TGTGCCAGTAGTATTTCGTGGGGCCCCCAAGAGACCCAGTACTTC. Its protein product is CASSISWGPQETQYF.

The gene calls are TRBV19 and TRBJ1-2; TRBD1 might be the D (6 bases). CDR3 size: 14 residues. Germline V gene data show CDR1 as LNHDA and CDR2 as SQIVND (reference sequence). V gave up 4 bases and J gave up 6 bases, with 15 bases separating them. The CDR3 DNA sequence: TGTGCCAGTAGTAGGACTTCAGGGGATGATGGCTACACCTTC. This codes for CASSRTSGDDGYTF.

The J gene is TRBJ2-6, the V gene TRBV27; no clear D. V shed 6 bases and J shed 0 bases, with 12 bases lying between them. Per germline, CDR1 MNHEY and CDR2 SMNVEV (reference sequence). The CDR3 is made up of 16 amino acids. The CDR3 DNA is TGTGCCAGCAGCCGCACATATAACTCTGGGGCCAACGTCCTGACTTTC. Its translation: CASSRTYNSGANVLTF.

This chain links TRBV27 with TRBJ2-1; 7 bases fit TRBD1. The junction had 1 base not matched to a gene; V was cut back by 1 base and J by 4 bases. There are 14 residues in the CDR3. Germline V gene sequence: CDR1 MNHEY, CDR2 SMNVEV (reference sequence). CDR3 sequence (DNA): TGTGCCAGCAGTTTATGGGACAGATACAATGAGCAGTTCTTC. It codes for CASSLWDRYNEQFF.

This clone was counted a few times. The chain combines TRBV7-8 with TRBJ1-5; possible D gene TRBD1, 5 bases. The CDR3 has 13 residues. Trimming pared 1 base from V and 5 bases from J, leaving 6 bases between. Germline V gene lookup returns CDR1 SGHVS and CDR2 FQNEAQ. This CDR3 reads CASSLGGDQPQHF. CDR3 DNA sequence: TGTGCCAGCAGCTTAGGGGGGGATCAGCCCCAGCATTTT.